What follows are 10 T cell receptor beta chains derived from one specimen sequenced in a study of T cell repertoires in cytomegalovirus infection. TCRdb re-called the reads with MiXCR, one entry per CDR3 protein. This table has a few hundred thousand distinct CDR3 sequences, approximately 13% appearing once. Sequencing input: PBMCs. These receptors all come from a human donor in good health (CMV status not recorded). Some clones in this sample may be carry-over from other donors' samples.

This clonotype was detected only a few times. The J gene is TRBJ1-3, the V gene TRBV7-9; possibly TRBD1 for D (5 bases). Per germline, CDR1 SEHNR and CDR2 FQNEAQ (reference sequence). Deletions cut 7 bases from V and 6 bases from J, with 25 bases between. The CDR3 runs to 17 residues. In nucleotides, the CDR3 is TGTGCCAGCACCCCGGGGCAGGGTGTCGGGACCGAAAACACCATATATTTT. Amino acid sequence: CASTPGQGVGTENTIYF.

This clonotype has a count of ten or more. The CDR3 reads CASSFRLAGAQETQYF. The CDR3 bases are TGTGCCAGCAGCTTCCGTTTGGCGGGGGCCCAAGAGACCCAGTACTTC. This chain connects TRBV7-9 to TRBJ2-5, with D perhaps TRBD2 (7 bases). The germline gives CDR1 SEHNR, CDR2 FQNEAQ (reference sequence). V shed 3 bases and J shed 1 base, with 15 bases lying between them. The CDR3 spans 16 residues.

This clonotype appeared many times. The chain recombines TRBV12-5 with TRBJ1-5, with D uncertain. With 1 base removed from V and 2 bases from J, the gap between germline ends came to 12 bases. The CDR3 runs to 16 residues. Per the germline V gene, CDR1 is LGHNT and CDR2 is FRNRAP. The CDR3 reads CASGLGAPHGNQPQHF. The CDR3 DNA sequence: TGTGCTAGTGGTTTGGGGGCACCCCACGGCAATCAGCCCCAGCATTTT.

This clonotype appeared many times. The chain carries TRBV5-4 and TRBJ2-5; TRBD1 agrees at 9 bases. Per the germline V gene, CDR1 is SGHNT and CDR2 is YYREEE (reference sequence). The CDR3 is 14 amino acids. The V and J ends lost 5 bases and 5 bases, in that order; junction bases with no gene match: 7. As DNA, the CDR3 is TGTGCCAGCAGGCCTACAGGGGGCGCGGAGACCCAGTACTTC. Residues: CASRPTGGAETQYF.

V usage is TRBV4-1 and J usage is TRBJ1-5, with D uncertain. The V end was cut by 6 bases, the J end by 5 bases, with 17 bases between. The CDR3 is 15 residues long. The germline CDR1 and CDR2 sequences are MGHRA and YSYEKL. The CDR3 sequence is CASSHEAGGDQPQHF. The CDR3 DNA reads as TGCGCCAGCAGTCACGAAGCGGGTGGGGATCAGCCCCAGCATTTT.

CDR3 amino acids: CASRWDSNQPQHF. The DNA of the CDR3 is TGTGCCAGCAGATGGGACAGTAATCAGCCCCAGCATTTT. The chain employs TRBV2 and TRBJ1-5; TRBD1 matches 7 bases. With V trimmed by 6 bases and J by 4 bases, 3 bases remained unmatched. Germline lookup yields CDR1 SNHLY and CDR2 FYNNEI. The CDR3 is 13 residues long.

This CDR3 reads CATSRGTGAVSYEQYF. Written as DNA, the CDR3 is TGTGCCACCAGCAGGGGAACAGGGGCCGTATCCTACGAGCAGTACTTC. V gene TRBV15 combines with J gene TRBJ2-7, with 7 nucleotides matching TRBD1. Trimming removed 3 bases from V and 1 base from J; junction bases left unmatched: 9. This CDR3 is 16 amino acids long. From germline, CDR1 is LNHNV and CDR2 YYDKDF (reference sequence).

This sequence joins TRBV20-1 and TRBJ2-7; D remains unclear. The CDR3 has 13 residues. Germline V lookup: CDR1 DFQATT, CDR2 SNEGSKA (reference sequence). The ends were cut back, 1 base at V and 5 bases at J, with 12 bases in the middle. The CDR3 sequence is CSARGDRVNEQYF. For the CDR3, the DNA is TGCAGTGCTAGAGGGGATAGGGTAAACGAGCAGTACTTC.

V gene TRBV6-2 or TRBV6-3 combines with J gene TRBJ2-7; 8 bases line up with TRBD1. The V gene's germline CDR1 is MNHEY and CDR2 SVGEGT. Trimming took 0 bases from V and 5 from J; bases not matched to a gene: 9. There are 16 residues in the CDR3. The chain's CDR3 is CASSYSTRPGGHEQYF. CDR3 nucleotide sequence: TGTGCCAGCAGTTACTCGACTCGCCCAGGGGGCCACGAGCAGTACTTC.

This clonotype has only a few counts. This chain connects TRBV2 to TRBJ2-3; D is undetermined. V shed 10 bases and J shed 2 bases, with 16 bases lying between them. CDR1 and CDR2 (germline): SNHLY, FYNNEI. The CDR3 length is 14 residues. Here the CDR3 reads CATLPVGHTDTQYF. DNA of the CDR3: TGTGCCACCCTTCCGGTCGGGCACACAGATACGCAGTATTTT.